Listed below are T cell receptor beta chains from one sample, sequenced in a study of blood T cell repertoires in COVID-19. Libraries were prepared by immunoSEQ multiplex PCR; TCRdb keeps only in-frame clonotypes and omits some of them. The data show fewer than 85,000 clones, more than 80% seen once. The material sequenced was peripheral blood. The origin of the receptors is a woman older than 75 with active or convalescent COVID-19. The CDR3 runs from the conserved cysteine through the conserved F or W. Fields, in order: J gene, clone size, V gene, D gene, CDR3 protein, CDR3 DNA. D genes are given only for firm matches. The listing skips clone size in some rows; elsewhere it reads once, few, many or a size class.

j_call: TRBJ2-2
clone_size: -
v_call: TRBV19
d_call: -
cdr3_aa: CASSIDEAPNSSLFF
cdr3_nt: TGTGCCAGTAGTATAGATGAGGCGCCCAACTCAAGTTTGTTTTTT

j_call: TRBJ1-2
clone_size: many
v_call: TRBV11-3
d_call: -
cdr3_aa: CASSLEGREANYGYTF
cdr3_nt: TGTGCCAGCAGCTTAGAAGGCAGGGAAGCTAACTATGGCTACACCTTC

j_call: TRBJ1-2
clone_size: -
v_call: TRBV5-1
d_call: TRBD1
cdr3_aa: CASSTPTTGGRYGYTF
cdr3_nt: TGCGCCAGCAGCACCCCTACAACAGGGGGCCGATATGGCTACACCTTC

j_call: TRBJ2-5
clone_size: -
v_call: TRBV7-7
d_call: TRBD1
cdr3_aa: CASSPRRDRGKETQYF
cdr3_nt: TGTGCTAGCAGCCCACGCCGGGACAGGGGGAAAGAGACCCAGTACTTC

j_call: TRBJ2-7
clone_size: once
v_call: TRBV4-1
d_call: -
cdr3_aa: CASSQIEAGYEQYF
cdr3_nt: TGCGCCAGCAGCCAGATTGAAGCGGGCTACGAGCAGTACTTC

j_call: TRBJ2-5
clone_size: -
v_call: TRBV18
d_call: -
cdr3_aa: CASSPGHGETQYF
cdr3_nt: TGTGCCAGCTCACCTGGACACGGAGAGACCCAGTACTTC

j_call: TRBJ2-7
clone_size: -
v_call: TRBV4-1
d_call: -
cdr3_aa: CASSQVITPTEQYF
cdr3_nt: TGCGCCAGCAGCCAAGTCATTACTCCTACGGAGCAGTACTTC

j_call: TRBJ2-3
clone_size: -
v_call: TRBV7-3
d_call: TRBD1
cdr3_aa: CASSQTGDTQYF
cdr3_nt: TGTGCCAGCAGCCAGACAGGGGATACGCAGTATTTT

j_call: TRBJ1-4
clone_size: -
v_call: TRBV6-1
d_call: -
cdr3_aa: CASSDKWADATNEKLFF
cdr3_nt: TGTGCCAGCAGTGATAAGTGGGCAGATGCAACTAATGAAAAACTGTTTTTT

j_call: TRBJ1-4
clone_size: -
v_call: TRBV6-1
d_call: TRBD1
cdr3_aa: CASSEASGTGKRSLFF
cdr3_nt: TGTGCCAGCAGTGAAGCATCGGGGACAGGGAAACGCTCACTGTTTTTT

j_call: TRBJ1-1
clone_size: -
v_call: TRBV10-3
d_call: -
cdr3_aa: CAISLTGDLNTEAFF
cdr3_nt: TGTGCCATCAGCTTAACAGGTGATTTGAACACTGAAGCTTTCTTT

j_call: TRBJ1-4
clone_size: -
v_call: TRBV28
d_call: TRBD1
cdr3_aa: CASSTTGTNEKLFF
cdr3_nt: TGTGCCAGCAGCACGACAGGGACTAATGAAAAACTGTTTTTT

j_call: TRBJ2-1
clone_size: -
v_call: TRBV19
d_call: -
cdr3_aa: CASSETGIYNEQFF
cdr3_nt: TGTGCCAGTAGCGAAACAGGGATCTACAATGAGCAGTTCTTC

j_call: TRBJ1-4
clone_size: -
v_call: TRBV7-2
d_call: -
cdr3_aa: CASSSRQGFGEKLFF
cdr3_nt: TGTGCCAGCAGCTCAAGGCAGGGGTTCGGGGAAAAACTGTTTTTT

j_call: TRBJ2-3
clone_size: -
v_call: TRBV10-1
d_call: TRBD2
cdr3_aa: CASRDPGLASDTQYF
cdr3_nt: TGCGCCAGCAGGGATCCGGGACTAGCGTCAGATACGCAGTATTTT

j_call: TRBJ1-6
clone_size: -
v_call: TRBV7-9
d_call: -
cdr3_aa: CASSKGGALNSPLHF
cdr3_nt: TGTGCCAGCAGCAAAGGAGGCGCCCTTAATTCACCCCTCCACTTT

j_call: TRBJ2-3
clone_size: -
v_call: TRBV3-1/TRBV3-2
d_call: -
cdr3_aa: CASRLTSTDTQYF
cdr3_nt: TGTGCCAGCAGACTGACTAGCACAGATACGCAGTATTTT

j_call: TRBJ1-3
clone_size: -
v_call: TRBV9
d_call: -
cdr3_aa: CASSVEGIGGNTIYF
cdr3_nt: TGTGCCAGCAGCGTGGAGGGAATAGGCGGAAACACCATATATTTT

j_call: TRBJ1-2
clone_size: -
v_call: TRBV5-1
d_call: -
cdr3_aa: CASSLVAGPGGYTF
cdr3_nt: TGCGCCAGCAGCTTGGTGGCAGGGCCAGGTGGCTACACCTTC

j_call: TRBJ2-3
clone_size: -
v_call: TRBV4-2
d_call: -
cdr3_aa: CASMGGPADTQYF
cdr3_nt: TGTGCCAGCATGGGGGGGCCAGCGGATACGCAGTATTTT

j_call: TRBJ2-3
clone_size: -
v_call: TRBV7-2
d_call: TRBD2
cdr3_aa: CASSLRGLAGFGTDTQYF
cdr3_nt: TGTGCCAGCAGCTTGCGTGGACTAGCGGGTTTTGGCACAGATACGCAGTATTTT

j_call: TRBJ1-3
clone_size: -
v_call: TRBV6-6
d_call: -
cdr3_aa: CASTPRQELNTIYF
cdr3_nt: TGTGCCAGCACCCCAAGACAGGAGTTAAACACCATATATTTT

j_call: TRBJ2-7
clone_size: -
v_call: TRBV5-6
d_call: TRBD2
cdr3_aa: CASSLPGTSGSFYHEQYF
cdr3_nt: TGTGCCAGCAGCTTACCCGGGACTAGCGGGAGCTTTTACCACGAGCAGTACTTC

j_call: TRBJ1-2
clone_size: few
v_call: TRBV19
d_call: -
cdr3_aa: CASSEGDLGGYTF
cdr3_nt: TGTGCCAGTAGTGAAGGGGATCTGGGGGGCTACACCTTC

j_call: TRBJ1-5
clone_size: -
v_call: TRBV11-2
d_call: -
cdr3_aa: CASILVRVWQPQHF
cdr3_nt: TGTGCCAGCATCTTGGTCAGGGTATGGCAGCCCCAGCATTTT

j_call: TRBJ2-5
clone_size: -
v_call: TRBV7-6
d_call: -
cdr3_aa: CASRENGGTQETQYF
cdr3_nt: TGTGCCAGCAGGGAGAACGGGGGAACCCAAGAGACCCAGTACTTC

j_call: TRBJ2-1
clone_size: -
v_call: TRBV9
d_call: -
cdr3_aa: CASSDSGNSYNEQFF
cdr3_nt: TGTGCCAGCAGCGATAGCGGCAACTCCTACAATGAGCAGTTCTTC

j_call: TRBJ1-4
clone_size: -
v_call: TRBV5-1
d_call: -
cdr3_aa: CASSFQGENEKLFF
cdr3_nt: TGCGCCAGCAGCTTCCAGGGTGAAAATGAAAAACTGTTTTTT

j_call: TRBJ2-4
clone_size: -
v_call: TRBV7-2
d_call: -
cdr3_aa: CASSLGQGNIQYF
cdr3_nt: TGTGCCAGCAGCTTAGGGCAGGGCAACATTCAGTACTTC

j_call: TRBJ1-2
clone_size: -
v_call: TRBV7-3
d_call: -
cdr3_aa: CASSPAGSSNYGYTF
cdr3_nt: TGTGCCAGCAGCCCCGCAGGAAGTTCTAACTATGGCTACACCTTC